These T cell receptor beta chains were read from a single sample in a study of blood T cell repertoires in COVID-19. Sequenced by immunoSEQ multiplex PCR; TCRdb stores in-frame clones only, minus some. The repertoire consists of fewer than 350,000 clones, with 90% occurring once and the leading ten covering roughly 7.3%. Sequencing was performed on peripheral blood. The receptor set was obtained from a woman between 25 and 40 years old with COVID-19, enrolled during active disease. The CDR3 runs from the conserved cysteine through the conserved F or W. D genes are given only for firm matches. Clone size is shown for a subset of rows, as once, few, many or a class of expanded clone.

d_gene	abundance	v_gene	len	j_gene	CDR3nt	CDR3aa
-	once	TRBV30	12	TRBJ2-2	TGTGCCTGGAGTGTGGGCATCGGGGAGCTGTTTTTT	CAWSVGIGELFF
-	-	TRBV5-6	11	TRBJ2-1	TGTGCCAGCAGCTCCGGGAGTGAGCAGTTCTTC	CASSSGSEQFF
-	-	TRBV2	16	TRBJ1-2	TGTGCCAGCAGTCCAGGCAGCCTCTTATACAGTTATGGCTACACCTTC	CASSPGSLLYSYGYTF
-	-	TRBV6-5	13	TRBJ2-7	TGTGCCAGCACCCCAGGGGGGACTCGCGAGCAGTACTTC	CASTPGGTREQYF
TRBD2	-	TRBV9	14	TRBJ2-7	TGTGCCAGCAGCGTAGGCGGGAGTACCTACGAGCAGTACTTC	CASSVGGSTYEQYF
TRBD2	-	TRBV5-4	14	TRBJ2-7	TGTGCCAGCAGTCCAACCGGGAGGCGGTACGAGCAGTACTTC	CASSPTGRRYEQYF
TRBD2	-	TRBV6-5	15	TRBJ2-1	TGTGCCAGCAGCCGGGGACTAGCGGGGTACAATGAGCAGTTCTTC	CASSRGLAGYNEQFF
TRBD1	-	TRBV28	13	TRBJ2-7	TGTGCCACCTCGACAGGGCCCACCTACGAGCAGTACTTC	CATSTGPTYEQYF
TRBD2	-	TRBV5-1	20	TRBJ2-7	TGCGCCAGCAGCTTTCAACCGGGACTAGCGCGAGGGGTTCCCTCCTACGAGCAGTACTTC	CASSFQPGLARGVPSYEQYF
-	-	TRBV15	12	TRBJ1-5	TGTGCCGCCAGCAGATCGGGAGAGGCCCAGCATTTT	CAASRSGEAQHF
-	-	TRBV19	15	TRBJ2-1	TGTGCCAGTAGTCGTGGCAGTCAAGCCTACAATGAGCAGTTCTTC	CASSRGSQAYNEQFF
-	once	TRBV10-3	13	TRBJ2-4	TGTGCCACCCAAGGCACGGAGCTAAACATTCAGTACTTC	CATQGTELNIQYF
TRBD2	once	TRBV19	16	TRBJ2-2	TGTGCCAGTAGTCCGCCTAGCGGAGCGTACACCGGGGAGCTGTTTTTT	CASSPPSGAYTGELFF
TRBD1	-	TRBV3-1/TRBV3-2	14	TRBJ2-7	TGTGCCAGCAGCCCGGACAGGTTCTCCTACGAGCAGTACTTC	CASSPDRFSYEQYF
-	once	TRBV2	13	TRBJ2-7	TGTGCCATCACATCAGGGGAAGCCTACGAGCAGTACTTC	CAITSGEAYEQYF
TRBD1	-	TRBV6-5	15	TRBJ2-1	TGTGCCAGCAGTCCAGGGACAGGGTTAGACAATGAGCAGTTCTTC	CASSPGTGLDNEQFF
TRBD2	once	TRBV7-8	15	TRBJ2-3	TGTGCCAGCAGCTTACGCGGGAGCGACACAGATACGCAGTATTTT	CASSLRGSDTDTQYF
TRBD2	-	TRBV7-6	15	TRBJ2-2	TGTGCCAGCAGCTGGGGACTAGCGGGGACCGGGGAGCTGTTTTTT	CASSWGLAGTGELFF
-	-	TRBV19	19	TRBJ2-5	TGTGCCAGTAGTATAGAACTGGCTAGCGACGGGGCGAACCAAGAGACCCAGTACTTC	CASSIELASDGANQETQYF
TRBD2	-	TRBV10-3	14	TRBJ2-2	TGTGCCAATAGCGGGAGTAGTAACGTCGGGGAGCTGTTTTTT	CANSGSSNVGELFF
-	-	TRBV6-1	15	TRBJ2-3	TGTGCCAGCAGTGAAAATAGCAGGACTACAGATACGCAGTATTTT	CASSENSRTTDTQYF
TRBD1	-	TRBV5-4	15	TRBJ2-7	TGTGCCAGCAGCCCCGGACAGGGGGACTCCTACGAGCAGTACTTC	CASSPGQGDSYEQYF